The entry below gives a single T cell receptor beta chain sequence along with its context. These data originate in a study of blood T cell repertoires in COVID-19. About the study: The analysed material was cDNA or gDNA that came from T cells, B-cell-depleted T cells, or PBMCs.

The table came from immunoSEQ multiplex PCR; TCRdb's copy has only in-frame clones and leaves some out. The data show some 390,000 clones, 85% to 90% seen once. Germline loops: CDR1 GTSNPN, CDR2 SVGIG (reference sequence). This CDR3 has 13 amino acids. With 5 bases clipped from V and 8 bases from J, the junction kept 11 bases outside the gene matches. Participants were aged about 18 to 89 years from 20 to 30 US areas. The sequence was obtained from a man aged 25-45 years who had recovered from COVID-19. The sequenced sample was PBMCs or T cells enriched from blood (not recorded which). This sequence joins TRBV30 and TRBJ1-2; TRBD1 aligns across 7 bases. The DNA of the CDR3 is TGTGCCTGGGAACCGGGACAGCTACAGGGCTACACCTTC. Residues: CAWEPGQLQGYTF.